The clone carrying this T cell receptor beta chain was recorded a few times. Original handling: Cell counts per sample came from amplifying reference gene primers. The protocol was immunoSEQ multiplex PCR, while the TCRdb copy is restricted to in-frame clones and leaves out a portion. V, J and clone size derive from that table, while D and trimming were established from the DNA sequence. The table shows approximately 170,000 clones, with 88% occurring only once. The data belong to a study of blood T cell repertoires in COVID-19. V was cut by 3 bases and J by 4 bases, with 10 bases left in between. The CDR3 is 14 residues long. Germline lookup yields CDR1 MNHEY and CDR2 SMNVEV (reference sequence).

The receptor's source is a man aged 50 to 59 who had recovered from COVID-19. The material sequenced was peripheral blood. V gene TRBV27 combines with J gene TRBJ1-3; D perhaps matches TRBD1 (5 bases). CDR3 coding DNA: TGTGCCAGCAGTTTCGGGGGTCCCGGAAACACCATATATTTT. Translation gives CASSFGGPGNTIYF.